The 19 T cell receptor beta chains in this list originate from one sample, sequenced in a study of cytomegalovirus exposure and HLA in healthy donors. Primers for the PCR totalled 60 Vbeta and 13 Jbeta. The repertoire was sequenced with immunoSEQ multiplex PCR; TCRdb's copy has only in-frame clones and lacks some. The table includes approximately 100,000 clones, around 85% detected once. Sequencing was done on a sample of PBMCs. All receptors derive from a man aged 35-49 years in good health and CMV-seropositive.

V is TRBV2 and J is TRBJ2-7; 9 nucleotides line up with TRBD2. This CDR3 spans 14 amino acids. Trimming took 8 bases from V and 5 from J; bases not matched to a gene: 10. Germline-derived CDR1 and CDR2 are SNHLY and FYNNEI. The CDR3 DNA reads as TGTGCCAGCCACCCCCTCGCGGGAGGGAACGAGCAGTACTTC. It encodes CASHPLAGGNEQYF.

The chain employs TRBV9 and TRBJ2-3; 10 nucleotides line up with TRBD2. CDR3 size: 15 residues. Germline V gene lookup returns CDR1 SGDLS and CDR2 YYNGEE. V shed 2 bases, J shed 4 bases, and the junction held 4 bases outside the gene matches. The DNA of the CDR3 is TGTGCCAGCAGCGTCATCACTAGCGGGGCAGATACGCAGTATTTT. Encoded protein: CASSVITSGADTQYF.

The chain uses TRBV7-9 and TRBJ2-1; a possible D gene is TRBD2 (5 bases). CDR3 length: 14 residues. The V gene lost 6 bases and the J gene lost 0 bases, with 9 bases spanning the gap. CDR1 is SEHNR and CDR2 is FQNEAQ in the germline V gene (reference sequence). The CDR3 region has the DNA TGTGCCAGCAGGGTACTAGGCTCCTACAATGAGCAGTTCTTC. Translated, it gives CASRVLGSYNEQFF.

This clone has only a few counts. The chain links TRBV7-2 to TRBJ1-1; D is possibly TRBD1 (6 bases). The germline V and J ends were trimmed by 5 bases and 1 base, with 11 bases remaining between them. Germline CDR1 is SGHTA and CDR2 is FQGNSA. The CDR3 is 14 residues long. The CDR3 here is CASSVGQKNTEAFF. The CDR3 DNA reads TGTGCCAGCAGCGTTGGACAGAAGAACACTGAAGCTTTCTTT.

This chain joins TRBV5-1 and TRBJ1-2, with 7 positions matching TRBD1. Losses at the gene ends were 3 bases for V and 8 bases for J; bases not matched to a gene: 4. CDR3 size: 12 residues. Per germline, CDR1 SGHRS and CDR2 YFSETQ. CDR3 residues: CASSSTGTGYTF. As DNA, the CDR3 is TGCGCCAGCAGCTCGACAGGGACGGGCTACACCTTC.

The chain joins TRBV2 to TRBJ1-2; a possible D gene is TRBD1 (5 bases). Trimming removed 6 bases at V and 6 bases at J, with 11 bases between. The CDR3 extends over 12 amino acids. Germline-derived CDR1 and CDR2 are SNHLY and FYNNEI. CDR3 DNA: TGTGCCAGCAGCCTCGTGGGGCATGGCTACACCTTC. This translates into CASSLVGHGYTF.

The CDR3 protein is CASSLAGSGEKLFF. The CDR3 region has the DNA TGTGCCAGCAGCTTGGCAGGGTCGGGTGAAAAACTGTTTTTT. This rearrangement joins TRBV5-6 to TRBJ1-4; tentative D call: TRBD1 (5 bases). Trimming cost V 0 bases and J 7 bases, with 10 bases left between them. This CDR3 is built from 14 residues. The germline V gene has CDR1 SGHDT and CDR2 YYEEEE.

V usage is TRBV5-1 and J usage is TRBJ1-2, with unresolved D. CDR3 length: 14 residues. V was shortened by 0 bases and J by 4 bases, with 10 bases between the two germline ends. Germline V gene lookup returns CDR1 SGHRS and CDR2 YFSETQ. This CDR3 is CASSLVQLFYGYTF. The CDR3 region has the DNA TGCGCCAGCAGCTTGGTACAGCTCTTCTATGGCTACACCTTC.

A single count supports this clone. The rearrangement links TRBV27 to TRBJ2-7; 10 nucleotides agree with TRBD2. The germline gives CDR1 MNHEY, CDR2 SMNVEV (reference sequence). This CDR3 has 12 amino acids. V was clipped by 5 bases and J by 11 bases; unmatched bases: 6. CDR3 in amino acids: CASSTLAGAEYF. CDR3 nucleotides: TGTGCCAGCAGTACTCTAGCGGGGGCCGAGTACTTC.

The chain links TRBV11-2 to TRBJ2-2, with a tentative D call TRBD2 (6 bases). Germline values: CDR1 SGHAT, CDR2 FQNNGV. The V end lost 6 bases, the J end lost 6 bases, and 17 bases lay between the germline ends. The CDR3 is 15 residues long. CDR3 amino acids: CASSLGRGGAGELFF. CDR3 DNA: TGTGCCAGCAGTCTTGGGCGGGGAGGCGCCGGGGAGCTGTTTTTT.

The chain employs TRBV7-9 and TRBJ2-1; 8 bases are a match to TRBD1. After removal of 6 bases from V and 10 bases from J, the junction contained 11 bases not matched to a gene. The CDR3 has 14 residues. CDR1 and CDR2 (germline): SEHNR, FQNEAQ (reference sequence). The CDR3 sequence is CASRRTGKVSEQFF. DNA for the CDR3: TGTGCCAGCAGGCGGACAGGGAAGGTTTCCGAGCAGTTCTTC.

The CDR3 region has the DNA TGTGCCAGCAGCCTTCGGAACCCCCGGGACTACAACTACAATGAGCAGTTCTTC. It encodes CASSLRNPRDYNYNEQFF. The chain joins TRBV7-6 to TRBJ2-1; TRBD2 matches at 7 bases. The junction had 16 bases not matched to a gene; V was cut back by 5 bases and J by 3 bases. Germline CDR1 and CDR2: SGHVS and FNYEAQ. The CDR3 is 18 residues long. Together with reference TRBV7-6 and TRBJ2-1, the CDR3 gives the full variable domain: GAGVSQSPRYKVTKRGQDVALRCDPISGHVSLYWYRQALGQGPEFLTYFNYEAQQDKSGLPNDRFSAERPEGSISTLTIQRTEQRDSAMYRCASSLRNPRDYNYNEQFFGPGTRLTVL.

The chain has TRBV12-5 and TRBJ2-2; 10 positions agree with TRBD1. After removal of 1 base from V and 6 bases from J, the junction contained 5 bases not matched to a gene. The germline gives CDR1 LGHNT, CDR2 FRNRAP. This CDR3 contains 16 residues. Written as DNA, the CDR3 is TGTGCTAGTGGTTTGGGGGCTGGGACAGGGGCCGGGGAGCTGTTTTTT. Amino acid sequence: CASGLGAGTGAGELFF.

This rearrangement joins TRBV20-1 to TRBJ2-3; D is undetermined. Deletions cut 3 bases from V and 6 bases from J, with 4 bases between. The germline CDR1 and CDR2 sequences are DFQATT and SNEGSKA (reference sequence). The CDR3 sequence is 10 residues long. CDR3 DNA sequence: TGCAGTGCTAGCGTGGATACGCAGTATTTT. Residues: CSASVDTQYF.

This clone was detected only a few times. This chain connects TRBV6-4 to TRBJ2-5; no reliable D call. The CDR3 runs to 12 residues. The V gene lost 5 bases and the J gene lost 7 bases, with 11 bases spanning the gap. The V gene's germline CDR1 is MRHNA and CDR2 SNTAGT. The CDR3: CASSPLPGTQYF. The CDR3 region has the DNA TGTGCCAGCAGTCCCCTACCCGGGACCCAGTACTTC.

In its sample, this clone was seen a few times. CDR3 DNA sequence: TGTGCCAGCAGCCCGGGATCCCTCTCCTACGAGCAGTACTTC. Amino acid sequence: CASSPGSLSYEQYF. This rearrangement joins TRBV5-4 to TRBJ2-7; D might be TRBD2 (5 bases). Trimming pared 4 bases from V and 0 bases from J, leaving 11 bases between. Germline V gives CDR1 SGHNT, CDR2 YYREEE (reference sequence). CDR3 length equals 14 residues.

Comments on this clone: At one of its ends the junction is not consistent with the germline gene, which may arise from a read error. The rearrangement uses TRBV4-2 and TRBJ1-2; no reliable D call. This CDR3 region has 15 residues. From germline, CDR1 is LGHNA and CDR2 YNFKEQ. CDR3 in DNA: TGTGCCAGCAGCCAAGAGACGAGGGAAACTTATGGCTGCACCTTC. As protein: CASSQETRETYGCTF.

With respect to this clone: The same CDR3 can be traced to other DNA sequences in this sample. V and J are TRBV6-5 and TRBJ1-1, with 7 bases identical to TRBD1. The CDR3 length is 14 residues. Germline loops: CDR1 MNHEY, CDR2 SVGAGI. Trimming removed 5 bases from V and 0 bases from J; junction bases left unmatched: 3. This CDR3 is CASSEDRVNTEAFF. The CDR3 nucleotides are TGTGCCAGCAGTGAAGACAGGGTGAACACTGAAGCTTTCTTT.

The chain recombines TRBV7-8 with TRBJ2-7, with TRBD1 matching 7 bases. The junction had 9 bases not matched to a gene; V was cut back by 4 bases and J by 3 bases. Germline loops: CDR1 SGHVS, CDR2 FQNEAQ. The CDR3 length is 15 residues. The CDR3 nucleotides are TGTGCCAGCAGCTCTAAGGGGTCAGGGGGCTACGAGCAGTACTTC. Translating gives CASSSKGSGGYEQYF.